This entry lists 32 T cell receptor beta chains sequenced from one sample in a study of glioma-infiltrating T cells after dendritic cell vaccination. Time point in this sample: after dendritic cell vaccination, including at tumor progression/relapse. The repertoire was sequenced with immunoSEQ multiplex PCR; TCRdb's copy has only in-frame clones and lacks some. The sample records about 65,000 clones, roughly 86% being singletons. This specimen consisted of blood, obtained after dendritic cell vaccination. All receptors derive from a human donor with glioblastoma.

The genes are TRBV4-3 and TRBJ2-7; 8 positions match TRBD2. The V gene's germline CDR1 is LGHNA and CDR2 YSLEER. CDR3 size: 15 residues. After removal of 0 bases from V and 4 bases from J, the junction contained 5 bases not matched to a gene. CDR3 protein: CASSQESGGQYEQYF. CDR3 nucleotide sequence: TGCGCCAGCAGCCAAGAGTCGGGAGGGCAGTACGAGCAGTACTTC.

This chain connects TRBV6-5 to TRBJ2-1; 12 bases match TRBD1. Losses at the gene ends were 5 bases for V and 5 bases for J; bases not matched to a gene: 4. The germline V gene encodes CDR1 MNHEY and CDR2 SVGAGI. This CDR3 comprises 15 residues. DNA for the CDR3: TGTGCCAGCAGTGCAGGGACAGGGGGCAACAATGAGCAGTTCTTC. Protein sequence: CASSAGTGGNNEQFF.

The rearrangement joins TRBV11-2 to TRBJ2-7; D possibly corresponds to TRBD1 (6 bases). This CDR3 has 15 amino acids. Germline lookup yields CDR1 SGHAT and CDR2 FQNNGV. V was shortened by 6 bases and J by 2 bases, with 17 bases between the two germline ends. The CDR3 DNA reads TGTGCCAGCAGTCCGCTCAGGGGATGGCCCTACGAGCAGTACTTC. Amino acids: CASSPLRGWPYEQYF.

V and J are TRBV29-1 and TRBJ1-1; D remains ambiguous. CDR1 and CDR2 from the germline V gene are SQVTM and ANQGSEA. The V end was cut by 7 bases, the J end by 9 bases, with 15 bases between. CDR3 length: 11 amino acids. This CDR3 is CSALAAFQAFF. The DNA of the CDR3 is TGCAGCGCACTAGCAGCGTTTCAAGCTTTCTTT.

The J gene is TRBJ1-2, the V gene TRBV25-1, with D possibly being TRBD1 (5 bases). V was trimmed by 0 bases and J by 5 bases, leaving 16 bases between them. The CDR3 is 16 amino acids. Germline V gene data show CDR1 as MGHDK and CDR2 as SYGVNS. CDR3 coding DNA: TGTGCCAGCAGTGAATATAAGGCGCCAGGGCAGTATGGCTACACCTTC. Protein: CASSEYKAPGQYGYTF.

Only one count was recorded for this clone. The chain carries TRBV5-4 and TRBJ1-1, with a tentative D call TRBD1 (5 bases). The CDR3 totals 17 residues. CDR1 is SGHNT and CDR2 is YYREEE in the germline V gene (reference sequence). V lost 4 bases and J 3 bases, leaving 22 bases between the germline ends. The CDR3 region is CASSPSRPGGTDTEAFF. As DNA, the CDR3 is TGTGCCAGCAGCCCTTCTCGACCCGGGGGGACGGACACTGAAGCTTTCTTT.

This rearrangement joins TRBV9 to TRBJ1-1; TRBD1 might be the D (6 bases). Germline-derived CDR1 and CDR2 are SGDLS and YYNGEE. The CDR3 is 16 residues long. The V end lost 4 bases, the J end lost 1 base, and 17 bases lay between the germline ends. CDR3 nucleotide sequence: TGTGCCAGCAGCACCCAACCGGGACAAGCGAACACTGAAGCTTTCTTT. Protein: CASSTQPGQANTEAFF.

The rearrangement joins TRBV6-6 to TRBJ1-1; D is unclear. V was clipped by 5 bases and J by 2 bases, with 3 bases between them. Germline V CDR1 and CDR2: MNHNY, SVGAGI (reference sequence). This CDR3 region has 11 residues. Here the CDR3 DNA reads TGTGCCAGCAGTGGCAACACTGAAGCTTTCTTT. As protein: CASSGNTEAFF.

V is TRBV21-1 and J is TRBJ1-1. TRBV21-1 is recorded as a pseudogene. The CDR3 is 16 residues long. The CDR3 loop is CASSKGRALGSTEAFF. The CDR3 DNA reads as TGTGCCAGCAGCAAAGGTCGGGCCTTAGGGAGCACTGAAGCTTTCTTT.

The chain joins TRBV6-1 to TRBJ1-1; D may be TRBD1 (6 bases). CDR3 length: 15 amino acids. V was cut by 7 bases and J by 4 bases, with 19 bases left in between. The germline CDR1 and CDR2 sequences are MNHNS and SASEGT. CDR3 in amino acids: CASTRRGQWGTEAFF. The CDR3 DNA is TGTGCCAGCACCCGCAGGGGCCAATGGGGCACTGAAGCTTTCTTT.

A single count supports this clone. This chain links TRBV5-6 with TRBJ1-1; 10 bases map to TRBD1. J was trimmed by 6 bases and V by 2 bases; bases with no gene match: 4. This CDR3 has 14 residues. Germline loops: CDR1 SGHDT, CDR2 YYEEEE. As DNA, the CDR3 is TGTGCCAGCAGCTTCAGACAGGGGGCTTCTGAAGCTTTCTTT. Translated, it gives CASSFRQGASEAFF. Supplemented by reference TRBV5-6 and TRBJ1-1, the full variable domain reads DAGVTQSPTHLIKTRGQQVTLRCSPKSGHDTVSWYQQALGQGPQFIFQYYEEEERQRGNFPDRFSGHQFPNYSSELNVNALLLGDSALYLCASSFRQGASEAFFGQGTRLTVV.

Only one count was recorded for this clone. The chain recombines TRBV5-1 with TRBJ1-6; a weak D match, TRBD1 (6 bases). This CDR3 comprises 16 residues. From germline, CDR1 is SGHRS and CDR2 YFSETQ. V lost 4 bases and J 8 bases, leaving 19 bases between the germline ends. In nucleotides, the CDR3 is TGCGCCAGCAGCCCACATTTACAGGGTGGGGATTCACCCCTCCACTTT. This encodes CASSPHLQGGDSPLHF. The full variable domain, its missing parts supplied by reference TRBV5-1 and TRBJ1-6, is KAGVTQTPRYLIKTRGQQVTLSCSPISGHRSVSWYQQTPGQGLQFLFEYFSETQRNKGNFPGRFSGRQFSNSRSEMNVSTLELGDSALYLCASSPHLQGGDSPLHFGNGTRLTVT.

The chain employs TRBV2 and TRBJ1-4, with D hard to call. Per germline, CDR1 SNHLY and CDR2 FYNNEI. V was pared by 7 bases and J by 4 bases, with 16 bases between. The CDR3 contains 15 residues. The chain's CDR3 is CASTKGGRSNEKLFF. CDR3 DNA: TGTGCCAGCACCAAGGGAGGCAGGAGTAATGAAAAACTGTTTTTT.

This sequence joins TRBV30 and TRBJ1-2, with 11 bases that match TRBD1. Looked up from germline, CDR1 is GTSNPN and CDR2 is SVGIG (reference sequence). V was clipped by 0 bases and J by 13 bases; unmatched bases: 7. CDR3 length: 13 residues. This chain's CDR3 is CAWSVLGQGEATF. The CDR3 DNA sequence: TGTGCCTGGAGTGTACTGGGACAGGGGGAGGCCACCTTC.

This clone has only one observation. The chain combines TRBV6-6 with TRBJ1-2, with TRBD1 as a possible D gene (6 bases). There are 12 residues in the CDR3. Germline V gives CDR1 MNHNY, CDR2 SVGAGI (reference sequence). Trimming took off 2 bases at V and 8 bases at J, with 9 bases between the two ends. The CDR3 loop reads CASSYRQEGYTF. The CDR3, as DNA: TGTGCCAGCAGTTACCGACAGGAAGGCTACACCTTC.

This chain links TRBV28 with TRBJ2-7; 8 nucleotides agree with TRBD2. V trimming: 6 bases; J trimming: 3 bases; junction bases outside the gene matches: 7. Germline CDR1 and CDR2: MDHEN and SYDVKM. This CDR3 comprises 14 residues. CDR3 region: CASRGSGSIYEQYF. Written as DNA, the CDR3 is TGTGCCAGCAGGGGGAGCGGGAGTATCTACGAGCAGTACTTC.

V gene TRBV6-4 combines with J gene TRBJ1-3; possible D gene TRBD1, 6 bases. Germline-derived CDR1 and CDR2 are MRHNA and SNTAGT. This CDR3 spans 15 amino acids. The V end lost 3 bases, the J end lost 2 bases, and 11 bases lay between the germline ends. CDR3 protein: CASSESTGTGNTIYF. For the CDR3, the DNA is TGTGCCAGCAGTGAGTCCACAGGGACTGGAAACACCATATATTTT.

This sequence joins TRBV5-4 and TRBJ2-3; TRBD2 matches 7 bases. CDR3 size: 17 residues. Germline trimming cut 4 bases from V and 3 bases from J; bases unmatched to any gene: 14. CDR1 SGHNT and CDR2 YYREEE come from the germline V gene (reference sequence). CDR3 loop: CASSGSGGWEGTDTQYF. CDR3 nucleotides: TGTGCCAGCAGCGGCTCGGGAGGTTGGGAGGGGACAGATACGCAGTATTTT.

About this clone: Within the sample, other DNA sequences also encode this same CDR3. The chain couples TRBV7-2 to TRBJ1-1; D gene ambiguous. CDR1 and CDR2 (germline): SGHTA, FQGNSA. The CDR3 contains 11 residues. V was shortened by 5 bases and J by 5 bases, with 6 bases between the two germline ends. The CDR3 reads CASSVNTEAFF. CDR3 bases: TGTGCCAGCAGCGTTAATACTGAAGCTTTCTTT. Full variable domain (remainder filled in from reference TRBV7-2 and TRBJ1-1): GAGVSQSPSNKVTEKGKDVELRCDPISGHTALYWYRQSLGQGLEFLIYFQGNSAPDKSGLPSDRFSAERTGGSVSTLTIQRTQQEDSAVYLCASSVNTEAFFGQGTRLTVV.

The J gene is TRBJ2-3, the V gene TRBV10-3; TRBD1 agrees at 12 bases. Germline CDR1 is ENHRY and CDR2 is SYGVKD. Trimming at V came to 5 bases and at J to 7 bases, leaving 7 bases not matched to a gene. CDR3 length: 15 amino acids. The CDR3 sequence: CAISSGTGGSYTQYF. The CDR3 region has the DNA TGTGCCATCAGTTCCGGGACAGGGGGCAGTTATACGCAGTATTTT.

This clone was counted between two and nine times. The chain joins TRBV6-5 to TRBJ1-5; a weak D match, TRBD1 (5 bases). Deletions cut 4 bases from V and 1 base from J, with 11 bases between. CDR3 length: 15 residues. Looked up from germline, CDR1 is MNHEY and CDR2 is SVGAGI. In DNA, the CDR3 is TGTGCCAGCAGTTCGGGGGAGACAAGCAATCAGCCCCAGCATTTT. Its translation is CASSSGETSNQPQHF.

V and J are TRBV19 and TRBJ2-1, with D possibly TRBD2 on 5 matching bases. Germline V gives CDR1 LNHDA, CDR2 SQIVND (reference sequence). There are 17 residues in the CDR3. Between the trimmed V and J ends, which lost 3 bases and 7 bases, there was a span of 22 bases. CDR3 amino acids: CASSILGRVDWVNEQFF. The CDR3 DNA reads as TGTGCCAGTAGTATCCTCGGGCGGGTCGACTGGGTAAATGAGCAGTTCTTC.

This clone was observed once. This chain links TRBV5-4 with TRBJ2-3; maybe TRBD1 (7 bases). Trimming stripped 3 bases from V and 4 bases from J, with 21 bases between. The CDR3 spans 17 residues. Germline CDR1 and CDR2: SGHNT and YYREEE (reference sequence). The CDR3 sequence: CASSSMTGQPGADTQYF. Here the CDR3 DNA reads TGTGCCAGCAGCTCTATGACAGGGCAACCGGGGGCAGATACGCAGTATTTT. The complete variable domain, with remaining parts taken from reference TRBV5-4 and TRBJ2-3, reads ETGVTQSPTHLIKTRGQQVTLRCSSQSGHNTVSWYQQALGQGPQFIFQYYREEENGRGNFPPRFSGLQFPNYSSELNVNALELDDSALYLCASSSMTGQPGADTQYFGPGTRLTVL.

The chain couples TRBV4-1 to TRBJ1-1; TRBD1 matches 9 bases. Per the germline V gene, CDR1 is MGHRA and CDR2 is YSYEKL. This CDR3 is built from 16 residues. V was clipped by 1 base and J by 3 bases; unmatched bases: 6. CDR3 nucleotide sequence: TGCGCCAGCAGCCAAGCTCCGGGACAGGGCGACACTGAAGCTTTCTTT. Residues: CASSQAPGQGDTEAFF.

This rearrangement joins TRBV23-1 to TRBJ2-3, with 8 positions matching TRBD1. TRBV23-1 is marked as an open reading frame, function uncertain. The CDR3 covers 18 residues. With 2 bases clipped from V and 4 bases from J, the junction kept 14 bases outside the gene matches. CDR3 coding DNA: TGCGCCAGCAGTCAAAATGAGGGGATGACAGGGGAGGCAGATACGCAGTATTTT. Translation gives CASSQNEGMTGEADTQYF.

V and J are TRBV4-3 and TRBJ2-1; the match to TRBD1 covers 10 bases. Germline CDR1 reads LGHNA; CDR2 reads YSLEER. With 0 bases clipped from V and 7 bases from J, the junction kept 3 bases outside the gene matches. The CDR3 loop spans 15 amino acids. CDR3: CASSQEGQGRNEQFF. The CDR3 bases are TGCGCCAGCAGCCAAGAGGGACAGGGGAGGAATGAGCAGTTCTTC.

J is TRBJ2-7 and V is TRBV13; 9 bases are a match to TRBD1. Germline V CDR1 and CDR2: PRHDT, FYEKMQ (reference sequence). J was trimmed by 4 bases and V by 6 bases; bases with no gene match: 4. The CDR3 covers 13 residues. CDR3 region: CASRLTGGYEQYF. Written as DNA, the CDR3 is TGTGCCAGCAGACTGACAGGGGGGTACGAGCAGTACTTC.

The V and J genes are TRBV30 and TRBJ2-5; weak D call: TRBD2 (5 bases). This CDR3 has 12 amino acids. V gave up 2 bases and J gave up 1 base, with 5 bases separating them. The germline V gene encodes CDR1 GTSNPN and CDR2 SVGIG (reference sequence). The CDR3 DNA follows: TGTGCCTGGAGTAGCGGCCAAGAGACCCAGTACTTC. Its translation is CAWSSGQETQYF. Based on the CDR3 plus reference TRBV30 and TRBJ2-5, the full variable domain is SQTIHQWPATLVQPVGSPLSLECTVEGTSNPNLYWYRQAAGRGLQLLFYSVGIGQISSEVPQNLSASRPQDRQFILSSKKLLLSDSGFYLCAWSSGQETQYFGPGTRLLVL.

CDR3 in amino acids: CAWTITGDTQYF. The CDR3 nucleotides read TGTGCCTGGACCATAACCGGGGATACGCAGTATTTT. This chain uses TRBV30 with TRBJ2-3; D is unclear. Germline assignment: CDR1 GTSNPN and CDR2 SVGIG (reference sequence). Trimming took 4 bases from V and 6 from J, leaving 11 bases between them. The CDR3 runs 12 residues.

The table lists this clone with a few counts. The CDR3 coding sequence is TGTGCCAGCAGTTTAAGCCCTCCTGACAGGGGGCAGGGCTATGGCTACACCTTC. This encodes CASSLSPPDRGQGYGYTF. This chain connects TRBV27 to TRBJ1-2; 10 bases are shared with TRBD1. This CDR3 is 18 amino acids long. Germline lookup yields CDR1 MNHEY and CDR2 SMNVEV (reference sequence). Losses at the gene ends were 2 bases for V and 4 bases for J; bases not matched to a gene: 13.

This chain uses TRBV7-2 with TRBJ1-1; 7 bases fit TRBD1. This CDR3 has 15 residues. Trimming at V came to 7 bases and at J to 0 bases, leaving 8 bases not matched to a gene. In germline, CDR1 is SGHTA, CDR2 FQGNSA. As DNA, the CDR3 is TGTGCCAGCAACGGACAGGCCATTCTGAACACTGAAGCTTTCTTT. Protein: CASNGQAILNTEAFF.

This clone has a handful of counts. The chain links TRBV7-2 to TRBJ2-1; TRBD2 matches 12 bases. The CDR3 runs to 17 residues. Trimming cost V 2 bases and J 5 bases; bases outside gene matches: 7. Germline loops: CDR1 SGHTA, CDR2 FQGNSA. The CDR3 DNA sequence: TGTGCCAGCAGCTTAAGTGTCGGACTAGCGGGAAACAATGAGCAGTTCTTC. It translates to CASSLSVGLAGNNEQFF.